This T cell receptor beta chain was obtained from a study of shared clonotypes between healthy human individuals. Study findings and constraints: Incompleteness in sorted-subset sequencing, despite large depth, was shown by rarefaction. It was only blood that was sampled, and tissue repertoires likely differ.

This clone was observed once. Its antigen is not identified. This sample includes further DNA sequences coding for the same CDR3. Sequencing was at deep level. Repertoires were generated with immunoSEQ multiplex PCR, while TCRdb's copy carries only in-frame clones and drops some. This table has 2 million to 3 million clones, approximately 94% appearing once. Between the trimmed V and J ends, which lost 1 base and 2 bases, there was a span of 6 bases. The CDR3 loop spans 13 amino acids. The V gene's germline CDR1 is SGHTA and CDR2 FQGNSA. The J gene is TRBJ2-7, the V gene TRBV7-2; D is unresolved. The sequencing sample was made of naive CD4+ T cells from PBMCs. The subset here: CD45RA+ positively selected. The sequence was collected from a man aged 18 to 35 in good health. Some clones in this sample may be carry-over from other donors' samples. CDR3 region: CASSLGIAYEQYF. CDR3 sequence (DNA): TGTGCCAGCAGCTTAGGTATCGCCTACGAGCAGTACTTC.